This TCR beta chain was documented in a study of cytotoxic CD8 clonotypes in ibrutinib-treated CLL. The wider study: Partial responses totalled approximately 24 and complete responses 2; after median around six years, roughly 14 remained remitted and around twelve progressed. Across samples, productive templates numbered roughly 230,000 and productive rearrangements reached about 100,000 on average. Study-wide points: A difference in sampling times existed between sustained-remission and progressing patients. Treatment saw public clonotypes, which were uncommon, either contract or stay stable.

On this clone itself: The antigen remains unidentified.

Germline lookup yields CDR1 SGHVS and CDR2 FQNEAQ. V was pared by 2 bases and J by 10 bases, with 18 bases between. This CDR3 has 15 residues. Clones were read by immunoSEQ multiplex PCR, and TCRdb kept only the in-frame ones, dropping some. This sample yields 150,000 or so clones, of which roughly 80% are seen a single time; about 5% belongs to the top ten. V and J are TRBV7-8 and TRBJ2-1; possibly TRBD1 for D (5 bases). This TCR derives from a human donor with chronic lymphocytic leukemia. Sequences were derived from PBMCs, sampled after 24 months of ibrutinib treatment. CDR3 residues: CASSLKAGSRGEQFF. The CDR3 DNA is TGTGCCAGCAGCTTAAAGGCAGGTAGTAGGGGAGAGCAGTTCTTC.